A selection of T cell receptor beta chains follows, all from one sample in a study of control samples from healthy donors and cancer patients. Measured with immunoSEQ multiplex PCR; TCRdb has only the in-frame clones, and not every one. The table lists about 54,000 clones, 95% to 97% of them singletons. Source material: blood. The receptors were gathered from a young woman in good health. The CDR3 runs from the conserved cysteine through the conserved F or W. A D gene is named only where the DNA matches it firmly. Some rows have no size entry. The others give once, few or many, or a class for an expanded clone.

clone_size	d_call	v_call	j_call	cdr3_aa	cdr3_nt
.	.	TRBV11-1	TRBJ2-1	CASSPDGGGTEQFF	TGTGCCAGCAGTCCGGACGGAGGGGGCACTGAGCAGTTCTTC
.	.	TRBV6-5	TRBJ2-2	CASSYSRGAAGELFF	TGTGCCAGCAGTTACTCGAGAGGGGCGGCCGGGGAGCTGTTTTTT
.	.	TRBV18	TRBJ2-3	CASSPPTGGRKTDTQYF	TGTGCCAGCTCACCACCTACTGGGGGGCGGAAAACAGATACGCAGTATTTT
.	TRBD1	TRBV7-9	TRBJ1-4	CASSFPDRDKLFF	TGTGCCAGCAGCTTCCCAGACAGGGACAAACTGTTTTTT
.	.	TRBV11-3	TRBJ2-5	CASSLRRQETQYF	TGTGCCAGCAGCTTGAGGCGGCAAGAGACCCAGTACTTC
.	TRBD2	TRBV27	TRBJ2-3	CASSLRRLAGSTDTQYF	TGTGCCAGCAGTTTAAGGCGACTAGCGGGTAGCACAGATACGCAGTATTTT
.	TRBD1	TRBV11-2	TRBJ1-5	CASSLTDRGNQPQHF	TGTGCCAGCAGCTTAACCGACAGGGGCAATCAGCCCCAGCATTTT
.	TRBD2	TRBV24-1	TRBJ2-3	CATSDLSSGTTDTQYF	TGTGCCACCAGTGATTTGAGTAGCGGGACCACAGATACGCAGTATTTT
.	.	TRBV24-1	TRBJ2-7	CATSEGPFSYEQYF	TGTGCCACCAGTGAGGGCCCTTTCTCCTACGAGCAGTACTTC
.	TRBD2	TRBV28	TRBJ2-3	CATAALAGGTDTQYF	TGTGCCACCGCAGCACTAGCGGGGGGCACAGATACGCAGTATTTT
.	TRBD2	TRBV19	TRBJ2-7	CATRTSGMFYEQYF	TGTGCCACCCGGACTAGCGGGATGTTCTACGAGCAGTACTTC
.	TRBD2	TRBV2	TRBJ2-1	CASIPGTSGGGGLQGEQFF	TGTGCCAGCATTCCTGGGACTAGCGGCGGAGGGGGTCTACAAGGGGAGCAGTTCTTC
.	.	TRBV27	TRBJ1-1	CASRRDGNTEAFF	TGTGCCAGCAGGAGGGATGGGAACACTGAAGCTTTCTTT
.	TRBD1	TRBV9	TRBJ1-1	CASSVTPGQGNTEAFF	TGTGCCAGCAGCGTAACCCCTGGACAGGGGAACACTGAAGCTTTCTTT
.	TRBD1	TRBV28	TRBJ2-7	CASSLSGQGAYEQYF	TGTGCCAGCAGTTTATCTGGACAGGGGGCCTACGAGCAGTACTTC
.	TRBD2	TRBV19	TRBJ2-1	CASREGGTSGYNEQFF	TGTGCCAGTAGAGAGGGGGGGACTAGCGGATACAATGAGCAGTTCTTC
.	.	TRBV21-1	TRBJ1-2	CASSLRGYGYTF	TGTGCCAGCAGCCTCCGGGGATATGGCTACACCTTC
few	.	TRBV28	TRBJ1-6	CASSWTGASYNSPLHF	TGTGCCAGCAGTTGGACCGGCGCCTCCTATAATTCACCCCTCCACTTT
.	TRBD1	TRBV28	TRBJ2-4	CASSAPRQGAAKNIQYF	TGTGCCAGCAGTGCCCCTCGACAGGGTGCCGCCAAAAACATTCAGTACTTC
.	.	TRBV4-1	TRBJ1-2	CASSQDLPLRGYGYTF	TGCGCCAGCAGCCAAGATCTGCCCCTACGGGGGTATGGCTACACCTTC
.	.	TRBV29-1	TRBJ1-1	CSVVSGQGTEAFF	TGCAGCGTTGTGAGCGGGCAGGGCACTGAAGCTTTCTTT
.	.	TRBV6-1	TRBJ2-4	CASSEQGGGIQYF	TGTGCCAGCAGTGAGCAGGGAGGTGGCATTCAGTACTTC
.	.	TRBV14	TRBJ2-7	CASSPPGPVQGPYEQYF	TGTGCCAGCAGCCCCCCCGGGCCTGTGCAGGGACCCTACGAGCAGTACTTC
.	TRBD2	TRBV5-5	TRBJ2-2	CASSPSGRNTGELFF	TGTGCCAGCAGCCCTAGCGGGAGGAACACCGGGGAGCTGTTTTTT
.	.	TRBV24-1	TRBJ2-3	CATSGAGPTDTQYF	TGTGCCACCAGTGGTGCGGGACCCACAGATACGCAGTATTTT
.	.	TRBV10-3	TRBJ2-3	CAISESLGLTADTQYF	TGTGCCATCAGTGAGTCATTGGGGCTAACGGCAGATACGCAGTATTTT
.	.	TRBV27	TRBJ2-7	CASSPTGYEQYF	TGTGCCAGCAGCCCCACCGGGTACGAGCAGTACTTC
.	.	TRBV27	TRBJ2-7	CASRGSTYEQYF	TGTGCCAGCAGGGGGAGTACCTACGAGCAGTACTTC
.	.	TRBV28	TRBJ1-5	CASSLFYTGTYGSNQPQHF	TGTGCCAGCAGTTTATTTTACACAGGGACCTATGGTAGCAATCAGCCCCAGCATTTT
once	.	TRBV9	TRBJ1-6	CASSKSGPNSPLHF	TGTGCCAGCAGCAAGTCCGGACCTAATTCACCCCTCCACTTT
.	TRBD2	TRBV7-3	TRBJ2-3	CASSLGGKADTQYF	TGTGCCAGCAGCCTGGGGGGGAAAGCAGATACGCAGTATTTT
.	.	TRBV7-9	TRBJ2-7	CASSATGVSYEQYF	TGTGCCAGCAGCGCGACGGGCGTCTCCTACGAGCAGTACTTC
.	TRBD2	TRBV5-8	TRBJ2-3	CASSQPAGGASGLSNTQYF	TGTGCCAGCAGCCAACCGGCCGGAGGGGCTAGCGGGTTGTCGAATACGCAGTATTTT
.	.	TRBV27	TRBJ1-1	CASSLGTNTEAFF	TGTGCCAGCAGTTTGGGCACGAACACTGAAGCTTTCTTT
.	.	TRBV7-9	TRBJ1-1	CASSSLPGEAFF	TGTGCCAGCAGCTCCTTACCGGGCGAAGCTTTCTTT
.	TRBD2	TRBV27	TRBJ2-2	CASSSLSGRGNTGELFF	TGTGCCAGCAGTTCCTTAAGCGGGAGGGGGAACACCGGGGAGCTGTTTTTT
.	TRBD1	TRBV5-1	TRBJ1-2	CASSLGTGDLYGYTF	TGCGCCAGCAGCTTAGGGACAGGGGACCTCTATGGCTACACCTTC
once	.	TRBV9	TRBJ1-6	CASSPGGDLSYNSPLHF	TGTGCCAGCAGCCCCGGAGGGGACCTCTCCTATAATTCACCCCTCCACTTT
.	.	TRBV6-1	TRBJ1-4	CASSEWETGGEKLFF	TGTGCCAGCAGTGAATGGGAGACTGGGGGTGAAAAACTGTTTTTT
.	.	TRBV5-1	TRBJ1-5	CATDRAPHNQPQHF	TGCGCCACCGACCGGGCCCCCCACAATCAGCCCCAGCATTTT